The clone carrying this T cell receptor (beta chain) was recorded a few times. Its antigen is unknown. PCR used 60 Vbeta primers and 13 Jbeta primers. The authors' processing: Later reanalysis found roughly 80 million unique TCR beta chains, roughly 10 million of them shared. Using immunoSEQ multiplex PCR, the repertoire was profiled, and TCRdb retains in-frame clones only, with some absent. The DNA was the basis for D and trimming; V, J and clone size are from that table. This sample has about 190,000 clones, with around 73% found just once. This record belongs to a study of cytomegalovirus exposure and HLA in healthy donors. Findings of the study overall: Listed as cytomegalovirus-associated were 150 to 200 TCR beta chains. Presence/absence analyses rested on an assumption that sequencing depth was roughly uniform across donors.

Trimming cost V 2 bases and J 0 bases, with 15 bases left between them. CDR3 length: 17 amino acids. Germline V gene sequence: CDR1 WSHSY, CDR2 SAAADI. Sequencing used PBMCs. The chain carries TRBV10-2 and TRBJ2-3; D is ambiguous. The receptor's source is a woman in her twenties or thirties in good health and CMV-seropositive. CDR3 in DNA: TGCGCCAGCAGTGAGCGCCGATCGGCGGTTAGCACAGATACGCAGTATTTT. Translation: CASSERRSAVSTDTQYF.